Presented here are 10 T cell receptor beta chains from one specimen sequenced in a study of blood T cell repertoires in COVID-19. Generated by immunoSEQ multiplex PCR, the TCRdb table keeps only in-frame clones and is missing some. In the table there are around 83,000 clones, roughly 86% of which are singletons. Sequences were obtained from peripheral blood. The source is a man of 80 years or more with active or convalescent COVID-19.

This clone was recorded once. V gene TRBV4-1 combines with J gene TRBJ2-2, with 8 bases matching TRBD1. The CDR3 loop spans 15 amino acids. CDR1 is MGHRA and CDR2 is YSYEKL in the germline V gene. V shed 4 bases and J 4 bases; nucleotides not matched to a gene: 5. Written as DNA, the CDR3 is TGCGCCAGCAGCCTAAAAACAGGGGGCACCGGGGAGCTGTTTTTT. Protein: CASSLKTGGTGELFF.

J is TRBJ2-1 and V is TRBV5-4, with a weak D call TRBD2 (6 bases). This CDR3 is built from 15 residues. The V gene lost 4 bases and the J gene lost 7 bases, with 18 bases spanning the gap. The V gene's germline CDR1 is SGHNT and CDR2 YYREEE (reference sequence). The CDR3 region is CASSVTGGSRNEQFF. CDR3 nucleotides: TGTGCCAGCAGCGTGACCGGGGGTAGTAGGAATGAGCAGTTCTTC.

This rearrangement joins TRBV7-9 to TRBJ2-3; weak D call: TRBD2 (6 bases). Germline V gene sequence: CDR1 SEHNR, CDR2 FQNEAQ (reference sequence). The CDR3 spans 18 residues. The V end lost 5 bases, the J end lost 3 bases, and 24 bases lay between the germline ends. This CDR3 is CASSRKYGGTRSTDTQYF. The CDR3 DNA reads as TGTGCCAGCAGCCGAAAGTACGGGGGAACACGATCAACAGATACGCAGTATTTT.

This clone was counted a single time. CDR3 in amino acids: CATSDPTGLNTGELFF. CDR3 sequence (DNA): TGTGCCACCAGTGACCCGACAGGACTGAACACCGGGGAGCTGTTTTTT. V and J are TRBV24-1 and TRBJ2-2; tentatively, D is TRBD1 (6 bases). V was clipped by 4 bases and J by 1 base, with 12 bases between them. The CDR3 has 16 residues. Germline V lookup: CDR1 KGHDR, CDR2 SFDVKD.

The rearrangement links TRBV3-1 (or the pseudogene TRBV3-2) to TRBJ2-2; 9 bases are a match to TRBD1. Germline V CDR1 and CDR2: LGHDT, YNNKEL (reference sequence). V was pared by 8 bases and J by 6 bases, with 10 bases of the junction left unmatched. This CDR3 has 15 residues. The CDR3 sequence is CASRDRDLLAGELFF. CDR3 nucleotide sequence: TGTGCCAGCCGGGACAGGGACCTCCTGGCCGGGGAGCTGTTTTTT.

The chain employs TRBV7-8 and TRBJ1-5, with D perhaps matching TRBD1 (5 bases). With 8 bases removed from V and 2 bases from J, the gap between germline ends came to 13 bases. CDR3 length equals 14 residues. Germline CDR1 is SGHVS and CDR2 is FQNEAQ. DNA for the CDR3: TGTGCCAGCGATGAGGTAGGGGGCAATCAGCCCCAGCATTTT. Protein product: CASDEVGGNQPQHF.

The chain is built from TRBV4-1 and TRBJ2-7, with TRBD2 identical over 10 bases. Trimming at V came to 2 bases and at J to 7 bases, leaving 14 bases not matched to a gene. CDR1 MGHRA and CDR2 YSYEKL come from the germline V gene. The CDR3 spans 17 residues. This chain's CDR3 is CASSQPMWLAGVEEQYV. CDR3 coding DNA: TGCGCCAGCAGCCAACCCATGTGGCTAGCGGGAGTGGAGGAGCAGTACGTC.

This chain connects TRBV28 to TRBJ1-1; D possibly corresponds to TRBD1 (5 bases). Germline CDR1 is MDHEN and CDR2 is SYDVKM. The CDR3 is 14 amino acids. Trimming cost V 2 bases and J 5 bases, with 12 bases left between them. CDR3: CASSLIGGRTEAFF. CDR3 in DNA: TGTGCCAGCAGTTTAATTGGGGGGAGGACTGAAGCTTTCTTT.

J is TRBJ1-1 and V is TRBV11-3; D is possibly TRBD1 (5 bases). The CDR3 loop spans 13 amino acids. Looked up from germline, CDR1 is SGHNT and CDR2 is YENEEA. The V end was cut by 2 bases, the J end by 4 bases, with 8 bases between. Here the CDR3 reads CASSLQGGTEAFF. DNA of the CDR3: TGTGCCAGCAGCTTACAGGGAGGCACTGAAGCTTTCTTT.

The DNA of the CDR3 is TGTGCCAGCTCAGGGCGGGGGCAGGCCGGCACAGATACGCAGTATTTT. Its translation: CASSGRGQAGTDTQYF. The chain has TRBV18 and TRBJ2-3; a possible D gene is TRBD2 (7 bases). CDR1 is KGHSH and CDR2 is LQKENI in the germline V gene. This CDR3 has 16 residues. V dropped 5 bases and J dropped 1 base, with 16 bases sitting between them.